This entry concerns a single TCR beta chain. The sample is drawn from a study of blood T cell repertoires in COVID-19. As for the study in general: Sites across the United States, Italy and Spain contributed samples from acute and convalescent COVID-19.

The protocol was immunoSEQ multiplex PCR, while the TCRdb copy is restricted to in-frame clones and leaves out a portion. The sample lists about 180,000 clones; 86% were seen once. The receptor was derived from a woman in her 30s with active or convalescent COVID-19. The sequenced material came from peripheral blood.

DNA for the CDR3: TGTGCCAGTCAAATCCCGGGGTCTTCACCCCTCCACTTT. Translation gives CASQIPGSSPLHF. The rearrangement links TRBV6-5 to TRBJ1-6; D is unresolved. This CDR3 has 13 amino acids. V shed 9 bases and J shed 9 bases, with 15 bases lying between them. Germline assignment: CDR1 MNHEY and CDR2 SVGAGI.